The 15 T cell receptor beta chains below were found in one sample sequenced in a study of neurological immune-mediated disorders. In TCRdb, the 5' RACE reads were re-called with MiXCR into one record per CDR3 protein. The repertoire consists of 100,000 to 150,000 distinct CDR3 sequences, with about 3.2% occurring once and the leading ten covering over 1%. The sample taken for sequencing was PBMCs. The receptors derive from a woman in her twenties or thirties with multiple sclerosis.

This clonotype occurred many times. This sequence joins TRBV20-1 and TRBJ2-7; D remains unclear. Germline assignment: CDR1 DFQATT and CDR2 SNEGSKA (reference sequence). The CDR3 is made up of 11 amino acids. V was cut by 3 bases and J by 7 bases, with 10 bases left in between. Here the CDR3 DNA reads TGCAGTGCTAGTGAAGCGCAAGAGCAGTACTTC. Translated, it gives CSASEAQEQYF.

This clonotype occurred many times. This chain links TRBV12-3 or TRBV12-4 with TRBJ1-5; possible D gene TRBD1, 6 bases. V was cut by 6 bases and J by 7 bases, with 25 bases left in between. The CDR3 is made up of 17 amino acids. The CDR3 region is CASRSVGLGGRGQPQHF. Written as DNA, the CDR3 is TGTGCCAGCAGGTCTGTCGGGTTAGGGGGGCGCGGCCAGCCCCAGCATTTT.

This clonotype was observed many times. The V call is TRBV7-9, the J call TRBJ2-7; 7 bases agree with TRBD2. CDR3 length: 14 residues. V shed 2 bases, J shed 7 bases, and the junction held 8 bases outside the gene matches. Per germline, CDR1 SEHNR and CDR2 FQNEAQ (reference sequence). CDR3 DNA sequence: TGTGCCAGCAGCTTAAGGACTAGTCCCTCGGAGCAGTACTTC. Protein product: CASSLRTSPSEQYF.

This clonotype has ten or more counts. The genes are TRBV5-1 and TRBJ1-1; D call uncertain. The CDR3 has 14 residues. Germline lookup yields CDR1 SGHRS and CDR2 YFSETQ. V shed 5 bases and J shed 4 bases, with 15 bases lying between them. CDR3 in DNA: TGCGCCAGCAGGTTTGTGAAGGGCGCCACTGAAGCTTTCTTT. Encoded protein: CASRFVKGATEAFF.

This clonotype came up many times. Written as DNA, the CDR3 is TGTGCCAGCAGCCGCGGCGGCGACAGGGTGGGTCGCGGCTACACCTTC. This codes for CASSRGGDRVGRGYTF. The chain uses TRBV3-1 and TRBJ1-2; 7 positions match TRBD1. V lost 4 bases to trimming and J lost 8 bases; unmatched junction nucleotides: 16. The CDR3 length is 16 residues. Per the germline V gene, CDR1 is LGHDT and CDR2 is YNNKEL (reference sequence).

The chain is built from TRBV7-2 and TRBJ2-1; TRBD1 agrees at 7 bases. The V gene's germline CDR1 is SGHTA and CDR2 FQGNSA. There are 15 residues in the CDR3. Unmatched junction bases numbered 12, after V lost 8 bases and J lost 5 bases. DNA for the CDR3: TGTGCCAGCGGTAGACAGGGTTATACCAACAATGAGCAGTTCTTC. It specifies CASGRQGYTNNEQFF.

This clonotype has ten or more counts. The V and J genes are TRBV7-2 and TRBJ2-5; 7 bases fit TRBD2. Trimming removed 7 bases from V and 1 base from J; junction bases left unmatched: 6. The CDR3 sequence is 14 residues long. Germline V lookup: CDR1 SGHTA, CDR2 FQGNSA. In nucleotides, the CDR3 is TGTGCCAGCAAAACCGGGACTATCCAAGAGACCCAGTACTTC. Protein sequence: CASKTGTIQETQYF.

The table lists this clonotype with many counts. The chain employs TRBV7-2 and TRBJ2-7; D uncertain. V dropped 4 bases and J dropped 3 bases, with 4 bases sitting between them. The CDR3 totals 11 residues. Germline CDR1 and CDR2: SGHTA and FQGNSA. The CDR3 DNA follows: TGTGCCAGCAGCTCTAACTACGAGCAGTACTTC. Protein product: CASSSNYEQYF. Full variable domain (outside the CDR3, taken from reference TRBV7-2 and TRBJ2-7): GAGVSQSPSNKVTEKGKDVELRCDPISGHTALYWYRQSLGQGLEFLIYFQGNSAPDKSGLPSDRFSAERTGGSVSTLTIQRTQQEDSAVYLCASSSNYEQYFGPGTRLTVT.

Turning to this clonotype: A much larger clone sits a single nucleotide away, making a read error possible. The CDR3 end shows no conserved phenylalanine or tryptophan, and so a read error is likely. V gene TRBV10-3 combines with J gene TRBJ1-5; D may be TRBD1 (5 bases). Trimming cost V 3 bases and J 2 bases, with 8 bases left between them. Germline assignment: CDR1 ENHRY and CDR2 SYGVKD. The CDR3 contains 14 residues. CDR3: CAISDREGNQPQHI. CDR3 sequence (DNA): TGTGCCATCAGTGACAGGGAAGGCAATCAGCCCCAGCATATT.

Many counts were recorded for this clonotype. As DNA, the CDR3 is TGCAGTGCAGGCGGGGGGCCCAGGGATGAGCAGTTCTTC. Translation gives CSAGGGPRDEQFF. The chain combines TRBV20-1 with TRBJ2-1; 8 bases match TRBD2. The ends lost 6 bases at V and 8 bases at J; junction bases unmatched: 9. Germline V gene sequence: CDR1 DFQATT, CDR2 SNEGSKA (reference sequence). The CDR3 has 13 residues.

This clonotype was observed many times. This chain links TRBV12-3 or TRBV12-4 with TRBJ2-3, with D possibly matching TRBD2 (5 bases). The CDR3 consists of 13 residues. Trimming removed 3 bases from V and 1 base from J, with 5 bases in between. As DNA, the CDR3 is TGTGCCAGCAGTTTGAGGGGCACAGATACGCAGTATTTT. It yields the protein CASSLRGTDTQYF.

This clonotype was recorded many times. The chain recombines TRBV3-1 with TRBJ1-3; perhaps TRBD1 as D (6 bases). CDR1 and CDR2 (germline): LGHDT, YNNKEL (reference sequence). V was trimmed by 3 bases and J by 7 bases, leaving 13 bases between them. The CDR3 has 14 amino acids. Here the CDR3 reads CASSQDSGWNTIYF. CDR3 nucleotide sequence: TGTGCCAGCAGCCAGGACAGTGGCTGGAACACCATATATTTT.

The chain combines TRBV7-2 with TRBJ1-6; D is uncertain. V was shortened by 5 bases and J by 7 bases, with 15 bases between the two germline ends. This CDR3 comprises 15 residues. CDR1 and CDR2 from the germline V gene are SGHTA and FQGNSA. The CDR3 DNA reads TGTGCCAGCAGCCCCCTGCCTGGGGTCAATTCACCCCTCCACTTT. Translation gives CASSPLPGVNSPLHF.

This clonotype was recorded at least ten times. The chain combines TRBV20-1 with TRBJ2-1, with 7 bases lining up with TRBD1. The CDR3 is 12 amino acids. V shed 6 bases and J 3 bases; nucleotides not matched to a gene: 2. Germline V gene lookup returns CDR1 DFQATT and CDR2 SNEGSKA (reference sequence). CDR3 in amino acids: CSARGLYNEQFF. The CDR3 DNA sequence: TGCAGTGCGAGGGGGCTCTACAATGAGCAGTTCTTC.

This clonotype was counted ten times or more. The CDR3 bases are TGTGCCAGCAGTTACTCAACGGGGTGGGACACTGAAGCTTTCTTT. Its protein is CASSYSTGWDTEAFF. The V call is TRBV6-2 or TRBV6-3, the J call TRBJ1-1; D is undetermined. V lost 0 bases and J 3 bases, leaving 11 bases between the germline ends. CDR1 is MNHEY, CDR2 SVGEGT, per germline. CDR3 length: 15 amino acids.